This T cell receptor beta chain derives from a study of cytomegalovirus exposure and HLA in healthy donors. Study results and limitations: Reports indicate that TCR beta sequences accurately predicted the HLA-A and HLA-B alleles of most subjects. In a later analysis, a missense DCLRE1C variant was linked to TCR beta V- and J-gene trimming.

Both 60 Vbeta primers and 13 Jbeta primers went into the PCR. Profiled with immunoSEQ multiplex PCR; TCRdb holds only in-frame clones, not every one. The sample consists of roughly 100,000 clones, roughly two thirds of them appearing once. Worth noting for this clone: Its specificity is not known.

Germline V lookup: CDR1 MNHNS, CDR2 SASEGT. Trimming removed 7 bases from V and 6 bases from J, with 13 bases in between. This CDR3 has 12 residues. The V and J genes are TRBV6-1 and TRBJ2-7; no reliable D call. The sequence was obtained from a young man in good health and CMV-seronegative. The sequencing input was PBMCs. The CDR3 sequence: CASTPTPLEQYF. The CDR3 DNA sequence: TGTGCCAGCACTCCGACTCCACTCGAGCAGTACTTC.